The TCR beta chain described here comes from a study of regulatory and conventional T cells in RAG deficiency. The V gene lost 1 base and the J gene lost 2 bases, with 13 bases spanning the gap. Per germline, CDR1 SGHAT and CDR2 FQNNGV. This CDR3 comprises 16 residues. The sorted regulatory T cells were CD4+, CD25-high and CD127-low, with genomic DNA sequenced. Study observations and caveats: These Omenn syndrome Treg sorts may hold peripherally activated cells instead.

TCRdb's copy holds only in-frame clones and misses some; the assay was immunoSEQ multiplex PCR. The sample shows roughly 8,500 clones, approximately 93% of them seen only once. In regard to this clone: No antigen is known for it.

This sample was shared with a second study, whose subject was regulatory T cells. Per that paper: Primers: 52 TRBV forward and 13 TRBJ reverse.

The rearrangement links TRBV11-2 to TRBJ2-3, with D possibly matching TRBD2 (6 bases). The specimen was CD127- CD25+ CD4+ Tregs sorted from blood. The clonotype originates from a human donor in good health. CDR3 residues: CASSLVRAGFTDTQYF. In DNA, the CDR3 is TGTGCCAGCAGCTTAGTGCGGGCGGGGTTCACAGATACGCAGTATTTT.